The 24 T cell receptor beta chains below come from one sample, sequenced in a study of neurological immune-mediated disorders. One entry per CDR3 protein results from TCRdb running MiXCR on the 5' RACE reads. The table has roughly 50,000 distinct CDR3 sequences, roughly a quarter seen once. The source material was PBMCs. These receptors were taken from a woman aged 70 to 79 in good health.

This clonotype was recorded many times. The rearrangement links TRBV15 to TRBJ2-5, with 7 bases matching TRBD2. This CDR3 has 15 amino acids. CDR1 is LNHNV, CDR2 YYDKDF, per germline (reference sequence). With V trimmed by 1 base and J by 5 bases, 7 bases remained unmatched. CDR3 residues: CATSRVRWEGETQYF. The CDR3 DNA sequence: TGTGCCACCAGCAGAGTGAGGTGGGAGGGGGAGACCCAGTACTTC.

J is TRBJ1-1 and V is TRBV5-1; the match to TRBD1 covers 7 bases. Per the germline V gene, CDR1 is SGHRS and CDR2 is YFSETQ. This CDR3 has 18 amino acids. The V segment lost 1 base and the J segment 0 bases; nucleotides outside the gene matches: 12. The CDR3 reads CASSLKGGLLFMNTEAFF. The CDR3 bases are TGCGCCAGCAGCTTGAAAGGGGGCCTTTTGTTTATGAACACTGAAGCTTTCTTT.

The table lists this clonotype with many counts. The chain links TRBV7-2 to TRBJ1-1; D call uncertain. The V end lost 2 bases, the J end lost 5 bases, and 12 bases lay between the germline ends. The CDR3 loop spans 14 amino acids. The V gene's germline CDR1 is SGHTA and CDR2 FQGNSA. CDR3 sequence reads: CASSLIRRQTEAFF. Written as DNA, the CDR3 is TGTGCCAGCAGCTTAATCAGGAGGCAAACTGAAGCTTTCTTT.

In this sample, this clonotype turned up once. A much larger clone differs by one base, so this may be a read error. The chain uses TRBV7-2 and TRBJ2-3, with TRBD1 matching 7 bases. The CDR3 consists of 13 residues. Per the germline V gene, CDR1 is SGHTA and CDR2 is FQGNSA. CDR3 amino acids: CASSYQGVDTKYF. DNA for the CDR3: TGTGCCAGCAGCTATCAGGGGGTGGATACGAAGTATTTT.

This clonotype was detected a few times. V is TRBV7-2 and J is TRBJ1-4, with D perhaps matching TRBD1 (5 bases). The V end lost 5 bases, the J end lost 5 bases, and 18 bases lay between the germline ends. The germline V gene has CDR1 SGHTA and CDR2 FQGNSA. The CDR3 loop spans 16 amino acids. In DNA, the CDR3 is TGTGCCAGCAGCCCCAACGGGGGGAACCTCAATGAAAAACTGTTTTTT. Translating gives CASSPNGGNLNEKLFF.

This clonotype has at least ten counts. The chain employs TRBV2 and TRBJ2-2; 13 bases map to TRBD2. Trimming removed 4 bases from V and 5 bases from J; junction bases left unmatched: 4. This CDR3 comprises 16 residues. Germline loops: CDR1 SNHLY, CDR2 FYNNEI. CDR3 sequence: CASSARGLAGTGELFF. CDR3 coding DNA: TGTGCCAGCAGTGCCCGGGGACTAGCGGGAACCGGGGAGCTGTTTTTT.

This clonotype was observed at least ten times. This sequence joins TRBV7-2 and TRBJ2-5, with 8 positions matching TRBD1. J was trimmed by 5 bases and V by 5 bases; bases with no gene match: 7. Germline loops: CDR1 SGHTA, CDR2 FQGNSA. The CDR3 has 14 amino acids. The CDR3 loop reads CASSPRQGRETQYF. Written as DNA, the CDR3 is TGTGCCAGCAGCCCCCGACAGGGGAGGGAGACCCAGTACTTC.

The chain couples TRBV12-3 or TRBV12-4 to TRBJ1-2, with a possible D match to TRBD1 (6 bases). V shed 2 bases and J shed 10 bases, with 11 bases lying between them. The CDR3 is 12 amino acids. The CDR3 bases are TGTGCCAGCAGTTTAATGGCAGGGGACTACACCTTC. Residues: CASSLMAGDYTF.

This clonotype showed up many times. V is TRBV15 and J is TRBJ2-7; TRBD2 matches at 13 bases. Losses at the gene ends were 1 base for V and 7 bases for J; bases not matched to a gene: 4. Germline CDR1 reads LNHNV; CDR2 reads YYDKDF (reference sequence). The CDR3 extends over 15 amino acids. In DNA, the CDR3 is TGTGCCACCAGCAGAGGGACTAGCGGGAGTTTAGAGCAGTACTTC. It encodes CATSRGTSGSLEQYF.

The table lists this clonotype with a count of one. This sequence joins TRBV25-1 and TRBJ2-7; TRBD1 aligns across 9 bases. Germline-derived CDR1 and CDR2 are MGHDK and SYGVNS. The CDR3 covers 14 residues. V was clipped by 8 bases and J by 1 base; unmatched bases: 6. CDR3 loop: CASPRDRVSYEQYF. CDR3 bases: TGTGCCAGCCCCCGGGACAGGGTTTCCTACGAGCAGTACTTC.

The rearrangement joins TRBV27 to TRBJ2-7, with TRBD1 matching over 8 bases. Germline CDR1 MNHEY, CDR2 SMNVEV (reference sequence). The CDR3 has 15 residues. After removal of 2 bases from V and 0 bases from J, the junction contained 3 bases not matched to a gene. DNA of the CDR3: TGTGCCAGCAGTTTAGCGGGACAGGACTCCTACGAGCAGTACTTC. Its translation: CASSLAGQDSYEQYF.

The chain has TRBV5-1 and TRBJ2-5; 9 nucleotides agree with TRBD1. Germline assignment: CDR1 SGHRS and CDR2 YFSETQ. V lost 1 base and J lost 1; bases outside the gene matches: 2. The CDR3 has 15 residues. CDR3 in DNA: TGCGCCAGCAGCTTGATGGGACAGGGCCAAGAGACCCAGTACTTC. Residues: CASSLMGQGQETQYF.

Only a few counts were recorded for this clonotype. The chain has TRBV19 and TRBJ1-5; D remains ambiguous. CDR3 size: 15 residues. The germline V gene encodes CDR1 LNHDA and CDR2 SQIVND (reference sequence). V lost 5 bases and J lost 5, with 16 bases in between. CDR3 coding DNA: TGTGCCAGTAGTCCGGGTTTTAGGAGGGATCAGCCCCAGCATTTT. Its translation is CASSPGFRRDQPQHF.

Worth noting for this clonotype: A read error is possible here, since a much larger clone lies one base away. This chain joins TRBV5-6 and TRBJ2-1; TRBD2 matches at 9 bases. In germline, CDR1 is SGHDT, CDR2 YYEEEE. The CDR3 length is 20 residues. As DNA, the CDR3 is TGTGCCAGCAGCTCCCAATTCCCGGGACTAGCCGGAAGCTCCCACAATGAGCAGTTCTTC. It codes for CASSSQFPGLAGSSHNEQFF.

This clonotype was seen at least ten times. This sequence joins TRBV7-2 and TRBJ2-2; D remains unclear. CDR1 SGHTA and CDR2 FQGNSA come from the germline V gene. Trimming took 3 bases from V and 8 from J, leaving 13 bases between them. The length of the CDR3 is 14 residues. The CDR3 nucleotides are TGTGCCAGCAGCTTCCCCCGGGCCGAGGGGGAGCTGTTTTTT. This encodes CASSFPRAEGELFF.

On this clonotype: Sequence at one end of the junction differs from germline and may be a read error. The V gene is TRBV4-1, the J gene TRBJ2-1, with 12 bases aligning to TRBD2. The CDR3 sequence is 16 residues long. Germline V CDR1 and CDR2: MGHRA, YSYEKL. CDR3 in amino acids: CASSQTTSGSYNEKLF. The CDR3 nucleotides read TGCGCCAGCAGCCAAACGACTAGCGGGAGTTACAATGAGAAGTTATTC.

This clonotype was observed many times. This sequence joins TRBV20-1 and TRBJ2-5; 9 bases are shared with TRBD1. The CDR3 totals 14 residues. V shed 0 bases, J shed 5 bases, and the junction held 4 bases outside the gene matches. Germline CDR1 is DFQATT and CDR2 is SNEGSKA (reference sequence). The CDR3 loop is CSARDHRGQETQYF. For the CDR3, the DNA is TGCAGTGCTAGAGATCACAGGGGGCAGGAGACCCAGTACTTC.

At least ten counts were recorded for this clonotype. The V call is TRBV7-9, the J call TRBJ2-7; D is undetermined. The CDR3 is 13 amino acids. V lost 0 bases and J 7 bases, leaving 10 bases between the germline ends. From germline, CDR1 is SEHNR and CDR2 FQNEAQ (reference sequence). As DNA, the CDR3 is TGTGCCAGCAGCTTAGCGTCCCCCTCTGAGCAGTACTTC. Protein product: CASSLASPSEQYF.

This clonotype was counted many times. CDR3 sequence: CASSQLTGTGEKLFF. CDR3 DNA: TGCGCCAGCAGCCAGTTGACAGGGACGGGAGAAAAACTGTTTTTT. V gene TRBV5-1 combines with J gene TRBJ1-4; 7 nucleotides align to TRBD1. The germline V gene has CDR1 SGHRS and CDR2 YFSETQ. This CDR3 spans 15 amino acids. V gave up 4 bases and J gave up 8 bases; unmatched junction bases: 11.

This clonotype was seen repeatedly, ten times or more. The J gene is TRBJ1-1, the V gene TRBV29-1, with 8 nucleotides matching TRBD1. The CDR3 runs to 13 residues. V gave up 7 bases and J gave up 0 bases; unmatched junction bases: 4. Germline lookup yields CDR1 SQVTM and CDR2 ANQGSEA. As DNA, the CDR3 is TGCAGCGGGCGGACAGGGATGAACACTGAAGCTTTCTTT. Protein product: CSGRTGMNTEAFF.

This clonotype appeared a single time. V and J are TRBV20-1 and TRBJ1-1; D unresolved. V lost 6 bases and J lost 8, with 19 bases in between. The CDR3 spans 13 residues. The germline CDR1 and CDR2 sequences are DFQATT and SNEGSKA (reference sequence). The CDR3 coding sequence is TGCAGTGCCCAGCCCCACCCCTCCTCAGAAGCTTTCTTT. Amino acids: CSAQPHPSSEAFF.

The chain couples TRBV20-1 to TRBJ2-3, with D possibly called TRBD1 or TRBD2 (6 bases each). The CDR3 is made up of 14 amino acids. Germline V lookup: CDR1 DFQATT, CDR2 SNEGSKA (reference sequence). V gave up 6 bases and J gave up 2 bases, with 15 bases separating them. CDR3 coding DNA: TGCAGTGCCCCCGTCGGGGGCTCCACAGATACGCAGTATTTT. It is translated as CSAPVGGSTDTQYF.

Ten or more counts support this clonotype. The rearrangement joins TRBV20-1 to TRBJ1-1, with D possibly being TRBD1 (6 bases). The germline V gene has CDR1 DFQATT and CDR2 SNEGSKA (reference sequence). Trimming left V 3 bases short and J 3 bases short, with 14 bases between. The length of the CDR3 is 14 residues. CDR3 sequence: CSARAGAPDTEAFF. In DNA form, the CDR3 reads TGCAGTGCTAGGGCAGGGGCGCCAGACACTGAAGCTTTCTTT.

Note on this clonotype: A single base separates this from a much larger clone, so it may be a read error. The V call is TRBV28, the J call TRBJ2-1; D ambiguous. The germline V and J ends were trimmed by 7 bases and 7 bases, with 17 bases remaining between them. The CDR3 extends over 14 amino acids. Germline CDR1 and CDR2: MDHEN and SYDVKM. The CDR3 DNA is TGTGCCAGCATAGCCGTCCATGTTGGGAATGAGCAGTTCTTC. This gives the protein CASIAVHVGNEQFF.